The clone carrying this T cell receptor (beta chain) was detected once. Trimming left V 4 bases short and J 5 bases short, with 18 bases between. This CDR3 has 16 amino acids. Per germline, CDR1 LGHNA and CDR2 YSLEER. The data are from a study of blood T cells in healthy people across ages. Alongside a J-beta primer mix, a sample-barcoded 5' primer served in a second PCR lasting roughly 7 to 11 cycles. TCRdb independently ran MiXCR on the 5' RACE reads; one entry per CDR3 protein. The sample has 1.5 million to 2 million distinct CDR3 sequences, approximately 50% seen once. The V and J genes are TRBV4-3 and TRBJ2-1; D is perhaps TRBD1 or TRBD2 (5 bases each). The TCR sequence derives from a woman aged 40 to 55 in good health. The sample consisted of blood. CDR3 bases: TGCGCCAGCAGCCGACAGTCCGGGGCAGGCCACAATGAGCAGTTCTTC. Protein sequence: CASSRQSGAGHNEQFF.